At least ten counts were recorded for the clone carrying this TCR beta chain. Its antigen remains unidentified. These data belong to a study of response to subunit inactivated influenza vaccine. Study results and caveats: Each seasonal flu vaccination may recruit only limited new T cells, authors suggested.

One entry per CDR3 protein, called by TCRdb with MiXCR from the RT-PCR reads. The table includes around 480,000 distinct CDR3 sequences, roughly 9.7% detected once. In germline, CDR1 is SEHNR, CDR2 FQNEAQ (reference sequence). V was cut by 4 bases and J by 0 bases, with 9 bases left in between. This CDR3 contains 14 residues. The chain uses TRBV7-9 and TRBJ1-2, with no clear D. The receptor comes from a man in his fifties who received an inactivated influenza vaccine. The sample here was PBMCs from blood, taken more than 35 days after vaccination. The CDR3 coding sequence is TGTGCCAGCAGCTCACGGAGGCCTAACTATGGCTACACCTTC. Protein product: CASSSRRPNYGYTF.